This T cell receptor beta chain was documented in a study of T cell responses to AZD1222 COVID-19 vaccine. General study results and limits: A mostly white British donor set with more females was recruited, and clonal diversity was possibly underestimated.

As for this clone: As yet, its antigen is unknown.

Measured with immunoSEQ multiplex PCR; TCRdb has only the in-frame clones, and not every one. The sample lists some 120,000 clones, approximately 90% occurring once. Sequences were derived from peripheral blood, sampled on day 0 of MenACWY control vaccination. The sequence was collected from an adult in good health.

The CDR3 DNA is TGTGCCAGCAAATCCTCGGGACGGAGCTACAATGAGCAGTTCTTC. Translating gives CASKSSGRSYNEQFF. The chain employs TRBV11-2 and TRBJ2-1; the D gene could be TRBD1 or TRBD2 (5 bases each). Germline CDR1 reads SGHAT; CDR2 reads FQNNGV. The CDR3 spans 15 residues. V shed 7 bases and J shed 3 bases, with 16 bases lying between them.